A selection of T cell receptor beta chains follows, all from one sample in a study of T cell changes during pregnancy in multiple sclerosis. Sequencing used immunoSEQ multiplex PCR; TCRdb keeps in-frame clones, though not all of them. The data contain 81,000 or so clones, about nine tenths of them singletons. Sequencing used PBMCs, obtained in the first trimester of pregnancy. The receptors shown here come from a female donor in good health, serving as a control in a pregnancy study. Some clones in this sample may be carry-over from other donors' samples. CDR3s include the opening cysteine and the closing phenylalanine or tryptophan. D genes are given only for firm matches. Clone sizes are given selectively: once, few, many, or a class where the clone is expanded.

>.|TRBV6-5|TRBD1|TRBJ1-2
TGTGCCAGCAGCCGAACAGGGGGGGGAGGCTACACCTTC
CASSRTGGGGYTF
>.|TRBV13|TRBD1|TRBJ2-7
TGTGCCAGCAGCCAAAGGACAGGGGTATACGAGCAGTACTTC
CASSQRTGVYEQYF
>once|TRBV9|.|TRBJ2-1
TGTGCCAGCAGCGTAGACAGGGAAAGGAGCAATGAGCAGTTCTTC
CASSVDRERSNEQFF
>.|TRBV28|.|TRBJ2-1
TGTGCCAGCGGGGGTGGGGGGGCCTTTTTTGAGCAGTTCTTC
CASGGGGAFFEQFF
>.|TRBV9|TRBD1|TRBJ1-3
TGTGCCAGCAGCCTAGGGGGCGGGGGTCTGATCTCTGGAAACACCATATATTTT
CASSLGGGGLISGNTIYF
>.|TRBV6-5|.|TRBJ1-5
TGTGCCAGCAGGGAGACGAAATATAGCAATCAGCCCCAGCATTTT
CASRETKYSNQPQHF
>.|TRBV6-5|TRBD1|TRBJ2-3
TGTGCCAGCAGAAAGTTGGACAGGGATCAGATTTTT
CASRKLDRDQIF
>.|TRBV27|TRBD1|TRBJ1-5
TGTGCCAGCAGACGACAGGGCCAGGGTCAGCCCCAGCATTTT
CASRRQGQGQPQHF
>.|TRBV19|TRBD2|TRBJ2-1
TGTGCCAGTAGTATAGCAACTAGCGGGAGTGGTGAGCAGTTCTTC
CASSIATSGSGEQFF
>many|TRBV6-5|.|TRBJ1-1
TGTGCCAGCAGCCGCTCCGGTACAGCGAACACTGAAGCTTTCTTT
CASSRSGTANTEAFF
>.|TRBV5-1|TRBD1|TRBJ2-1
TGCGCCAGCAGCGCGCCCGGGACAGGGCTTCGAAATGAGCAGTTCTTC
CASSAPGTGLRNEQFF
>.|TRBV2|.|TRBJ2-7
TGTGCCAGCAGTGCACTAACAGGGTTCTACGAGCAGTACTTC
CASSALTGFYEQYF
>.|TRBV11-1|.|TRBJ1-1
TGTGCCAGCAGCTTAGGTCCGTATGACACTGAAGCTTTCTTT
CASSLGPYDTEAFF
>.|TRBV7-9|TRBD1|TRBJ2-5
TGTGCCAGCAGCCCCAGGGGGCGCGGGGAGACCCAGTACTTC
CASSPRGRGETQYF
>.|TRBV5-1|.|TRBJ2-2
TGCGCCAGCAGCTTGGGTCAGTACACCGGGGAGCTGTTTTTT
CASSLGQYTGELFF
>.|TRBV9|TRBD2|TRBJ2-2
TGTGCCAGCAGCGGCGTAGCGGGAAGCTACACCGGGGAGCTGTTTTTT
CASSGVAGSYTGELFF
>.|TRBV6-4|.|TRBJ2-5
TGTGCCAGCAGTGACCACACCCCCCCACAAGAGACCCAGTACTTC
CASSDHTPPQETQYF
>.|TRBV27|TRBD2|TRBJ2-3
TGTGCCAGCAGTTCCCCCTCAGCGGGAGAGGTAGATACGCAGTATTTT
CASSSPSAGEVDTQYF
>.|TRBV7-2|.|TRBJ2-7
TGTGCCAGCAGCTCAATAAGGCTTTCGGGGGTAAAGCAGTACTTC
CASSSIRLSGVKQYF
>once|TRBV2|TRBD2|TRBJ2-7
TGTGCCAGCAATCTAGCGGGGGGATCCTACGAGCAGTACTTC
CASNLAGGSYEQYF
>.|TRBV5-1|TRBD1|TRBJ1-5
TGCGCCAGCAGCTTGGCCCCTCAGACAGGGGGTAATCAGCCCCAGCATTTT
CASSLAPQTGGNQPQHF
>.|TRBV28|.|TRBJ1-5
TGTGCCAGCAGTCCTGGAGGCAATCAGCCCCAGCATTTT
CASSPGGNQPQHF
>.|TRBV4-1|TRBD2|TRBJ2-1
TGCGCCAGCAAAAAAGGCGGGGGGGCCCTGAATGAGCAGTTCTTC
CASKKGGGALNEQFF